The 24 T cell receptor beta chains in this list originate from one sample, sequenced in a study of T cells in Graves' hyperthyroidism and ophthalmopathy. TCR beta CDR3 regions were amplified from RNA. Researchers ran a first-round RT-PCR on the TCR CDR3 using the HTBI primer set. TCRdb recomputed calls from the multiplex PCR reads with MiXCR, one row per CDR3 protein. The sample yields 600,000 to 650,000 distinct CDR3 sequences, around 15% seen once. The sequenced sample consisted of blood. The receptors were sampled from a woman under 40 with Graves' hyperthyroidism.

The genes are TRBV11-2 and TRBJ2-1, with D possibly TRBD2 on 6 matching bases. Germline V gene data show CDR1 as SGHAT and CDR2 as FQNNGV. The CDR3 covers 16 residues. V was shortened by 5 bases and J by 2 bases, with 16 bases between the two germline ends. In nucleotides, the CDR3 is TGTGCCAGCAGCCGCAGGTACGGGAGAACCTACAATGAGCAGTTCTTC. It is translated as CASSRRYGRTYNEQFF.

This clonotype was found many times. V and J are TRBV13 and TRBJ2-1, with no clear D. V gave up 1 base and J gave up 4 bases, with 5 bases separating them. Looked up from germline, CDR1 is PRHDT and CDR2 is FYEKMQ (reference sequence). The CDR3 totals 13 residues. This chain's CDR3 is CASSLVGYNEQFF. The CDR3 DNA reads TGTGCCAGCAGCTTAGTGGGTTACAATGAGCAGTTCTTC.

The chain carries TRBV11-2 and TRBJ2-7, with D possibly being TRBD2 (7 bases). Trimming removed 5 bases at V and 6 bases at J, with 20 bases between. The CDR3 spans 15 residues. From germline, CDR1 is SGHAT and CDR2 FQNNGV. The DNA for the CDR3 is TGTGCCAGCAGCCCCGGGGCGGGCGGGGGCGCCGAGCAGTACTTC. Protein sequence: CASSPGAGGGAEQYF.

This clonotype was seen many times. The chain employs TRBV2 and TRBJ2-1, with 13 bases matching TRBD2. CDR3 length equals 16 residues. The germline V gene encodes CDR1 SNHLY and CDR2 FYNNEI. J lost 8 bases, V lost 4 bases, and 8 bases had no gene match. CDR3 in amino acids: CASSGSGTSGTDEQFF. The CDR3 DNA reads TGTGCCAGCAGTGGATCCGGGACTAGCGGGACTGATGAGCAGTTCTTC.

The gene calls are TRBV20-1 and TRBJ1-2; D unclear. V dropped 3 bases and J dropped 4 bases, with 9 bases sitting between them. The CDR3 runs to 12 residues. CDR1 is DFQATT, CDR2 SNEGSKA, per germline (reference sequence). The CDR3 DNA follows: TGCAGTGCTAGTATGCCTAGCTATGGCTACACCTTC. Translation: CSASMPSYGYTF.

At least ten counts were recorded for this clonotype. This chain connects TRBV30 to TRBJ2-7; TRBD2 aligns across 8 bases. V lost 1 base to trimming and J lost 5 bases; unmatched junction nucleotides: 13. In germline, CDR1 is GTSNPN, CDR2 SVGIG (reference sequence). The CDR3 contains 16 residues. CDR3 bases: TGTGCCTGGAGTGATGAAGCGGGAGCCTTGCACGACGAGCAGTACTTC. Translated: CAWSDEAGALHDEQYF.

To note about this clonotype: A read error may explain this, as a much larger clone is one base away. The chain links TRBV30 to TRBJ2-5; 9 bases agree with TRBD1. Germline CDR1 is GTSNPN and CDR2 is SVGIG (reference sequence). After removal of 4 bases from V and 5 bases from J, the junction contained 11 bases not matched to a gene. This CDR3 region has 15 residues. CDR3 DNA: TGTGCCTGGACAATCAAGGGACAGGGAGTGGAGACCCAGTACTTC. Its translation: CAWTIKGQGVETQYF.

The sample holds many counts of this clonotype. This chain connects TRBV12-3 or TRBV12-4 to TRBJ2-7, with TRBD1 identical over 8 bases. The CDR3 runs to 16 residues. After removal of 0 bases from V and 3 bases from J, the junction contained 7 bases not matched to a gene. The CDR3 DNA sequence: TGTGCCAGCAGTTTAGCATGGGACAGGACCGACTACGAGCAGTACTTC. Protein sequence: CASSLAWDRTDYEQYF.

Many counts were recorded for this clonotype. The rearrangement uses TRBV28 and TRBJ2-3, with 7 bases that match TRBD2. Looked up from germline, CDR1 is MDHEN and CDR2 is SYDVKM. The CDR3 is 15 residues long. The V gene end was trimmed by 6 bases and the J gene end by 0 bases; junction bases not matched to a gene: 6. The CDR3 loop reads CASRAAGSSTDTQYF. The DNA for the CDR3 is TGTGCCAGCAGAGCAGCGGGATCTAGCACAGATACGCAGTATTTT.

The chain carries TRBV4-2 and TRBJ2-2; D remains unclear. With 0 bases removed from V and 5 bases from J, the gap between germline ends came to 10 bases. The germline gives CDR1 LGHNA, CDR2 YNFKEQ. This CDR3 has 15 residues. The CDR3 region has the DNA TGTGCCAGCAGCCAAGAAATTAGGGTAACCGGGGAGCTGTTTTTT. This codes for CASSQEIRVTGELFF.

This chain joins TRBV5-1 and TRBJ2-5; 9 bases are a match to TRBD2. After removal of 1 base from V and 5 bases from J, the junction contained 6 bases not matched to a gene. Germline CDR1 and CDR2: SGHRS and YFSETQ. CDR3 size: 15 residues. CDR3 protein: CASSLYSGRGETQYF. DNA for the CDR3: TGCGCCAGCAGCTTGTATAGCGGGAGAGGGGAGACCCAGTACTTC. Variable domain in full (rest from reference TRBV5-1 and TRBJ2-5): KAGVTQTPRYLIKTRGQQVTLSCSPISGHRSVSWYQQTPGQGLQFLFEYFSETQRNKGNFPGRFSGRQFSNSRSEMNVSTLELGDSALYLCASSLYSGRGETQYFGPGTRLLVL.

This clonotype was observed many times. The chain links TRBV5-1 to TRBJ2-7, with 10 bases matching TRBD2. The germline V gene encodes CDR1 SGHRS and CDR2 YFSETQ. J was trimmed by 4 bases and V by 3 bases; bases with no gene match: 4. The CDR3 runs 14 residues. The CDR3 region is CASSSSGSRYEQYF. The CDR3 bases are TGCGCCAGCAGCTCTAGCGGGAGCCGTTACGAGCAGTACTTC.

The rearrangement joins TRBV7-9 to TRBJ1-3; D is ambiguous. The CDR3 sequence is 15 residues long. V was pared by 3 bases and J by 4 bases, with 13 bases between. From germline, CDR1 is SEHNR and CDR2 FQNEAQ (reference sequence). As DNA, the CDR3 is TGTGCCAGCAGCTTCCCTCCGGGGTCAGGAAACACCATATATTTT. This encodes CASSFPPGSGNTIYF.

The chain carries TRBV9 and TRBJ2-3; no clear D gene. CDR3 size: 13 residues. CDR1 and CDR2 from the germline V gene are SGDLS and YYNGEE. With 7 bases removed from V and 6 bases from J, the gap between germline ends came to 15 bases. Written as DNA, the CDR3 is TGTGCCAGCGGCCCCAGGCCGCGGGATACGCAGTATTTT. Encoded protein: CASGPRPRDTQYF.

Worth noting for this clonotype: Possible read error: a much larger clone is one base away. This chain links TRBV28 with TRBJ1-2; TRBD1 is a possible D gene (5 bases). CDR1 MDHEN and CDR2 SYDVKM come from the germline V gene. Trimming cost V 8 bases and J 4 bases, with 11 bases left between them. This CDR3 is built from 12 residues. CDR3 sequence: CASGYGTYGYTF. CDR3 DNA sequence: TGTGCCAGCGGTTATGGGACCTATGGCTACACCTTC.

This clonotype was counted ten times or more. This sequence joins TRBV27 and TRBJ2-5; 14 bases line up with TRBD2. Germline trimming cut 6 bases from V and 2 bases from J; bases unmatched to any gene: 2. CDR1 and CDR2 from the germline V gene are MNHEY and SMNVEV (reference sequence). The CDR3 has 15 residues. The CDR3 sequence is CASRRLAGGQETQYF. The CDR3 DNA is TGTGCCAGCAGGCGACTAGCGGGGGGGCAAGAGACCCAGTACTTC.

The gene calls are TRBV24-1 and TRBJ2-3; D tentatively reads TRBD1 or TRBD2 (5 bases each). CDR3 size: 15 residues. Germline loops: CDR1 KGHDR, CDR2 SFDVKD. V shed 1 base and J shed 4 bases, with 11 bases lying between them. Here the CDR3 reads CATSDFRQGADTQYF. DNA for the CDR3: TGTGCCACCAGTGATTTTCGGCAGGGAGCAGATACGCAGTATTTT.

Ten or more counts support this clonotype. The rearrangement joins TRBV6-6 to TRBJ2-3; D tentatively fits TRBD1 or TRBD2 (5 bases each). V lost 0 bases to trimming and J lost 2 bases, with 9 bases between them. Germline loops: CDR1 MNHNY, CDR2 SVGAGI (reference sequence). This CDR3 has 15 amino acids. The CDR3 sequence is CASSYSGPFTDTQYF. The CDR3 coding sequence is TGTGCCAGCAGTTACTCGGGACCTTTCACAGATACGCAGTATTTT.

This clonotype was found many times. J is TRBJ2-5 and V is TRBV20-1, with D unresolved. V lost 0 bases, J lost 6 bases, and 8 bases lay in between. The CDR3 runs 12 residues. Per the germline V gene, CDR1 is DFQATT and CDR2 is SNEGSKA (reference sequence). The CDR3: CSARDMGKTQYF. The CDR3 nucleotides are TGCAGTGCTAGAGATATGGGGAAGACCCAGTACTTC.

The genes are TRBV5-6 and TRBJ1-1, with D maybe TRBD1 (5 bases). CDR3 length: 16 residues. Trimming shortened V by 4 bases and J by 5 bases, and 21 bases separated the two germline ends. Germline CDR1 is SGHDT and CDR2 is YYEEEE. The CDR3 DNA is TGTGCCAGCAGCACCTCCATGGGGCAGGATGAGACTGAAGCTTTCTTT. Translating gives CASSTSMGQDETEAFF.

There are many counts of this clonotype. The CDR3 DNA follows: TGTGCCAGCAGCCTGGGACGCCTGAACACTGAAGCTTTCTTT. Translation: CASSLGRLNTEAFF. The chain has TRBV3-1 and TRBJ1-1; D is possibly TRBD1 (5 bases). V lost 4 bases to trimming and J lost 0 bases, with 9 bases between them. Germline lookup yields CDR1 LGHDT and CDR2 YNNKEL (reference sequence). The CDR3 has 14 amino acids. Full variable domain (remainder filled in from reference TRBV3-1 and TRBJ1-1): DTAVSQTPKYLVTQMGNDKSIKCEQNLGHDTMYWYKQDSKKFLKIMFSYNNKELIINETVPNRFSPKSPDKAHLNLHINSLELGDSAVYFCASSLGRLNTEAFFGQGTRLTVV.

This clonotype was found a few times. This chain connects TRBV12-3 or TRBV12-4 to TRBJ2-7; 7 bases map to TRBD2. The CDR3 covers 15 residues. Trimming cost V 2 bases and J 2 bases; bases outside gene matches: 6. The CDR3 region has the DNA TGTGCCAGCAGTTTAAGGGCTAGCGGAACCTACGAGCAGTACTTC. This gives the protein CASSLRASGTYEQYF.

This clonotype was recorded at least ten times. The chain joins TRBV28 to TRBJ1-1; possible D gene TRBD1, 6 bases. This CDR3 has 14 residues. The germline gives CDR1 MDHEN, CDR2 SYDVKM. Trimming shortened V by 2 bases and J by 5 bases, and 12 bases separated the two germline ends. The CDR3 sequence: CASSLRGIRTEAFF. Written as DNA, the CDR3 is TGTGCCAGCAGTTTAAGGGGGATTAGGACTGAAGCTTTCTTT.

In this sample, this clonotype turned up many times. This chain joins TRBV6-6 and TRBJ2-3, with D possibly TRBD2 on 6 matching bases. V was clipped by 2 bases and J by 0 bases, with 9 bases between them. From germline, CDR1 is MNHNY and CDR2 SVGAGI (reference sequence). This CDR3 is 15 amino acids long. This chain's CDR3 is CASSYGSGSTDTQYF. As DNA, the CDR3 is TGTGCCAGCAGTTACGGTAGCGGAAGCACAGATACGCAGTATTTT.